The clone carrying this T cell receptor beta chain was seen a few times. Its antigen is not known. TCRdb ran MiXCR on the 5' RACE reads and lists one entry per CDR3 protein. Here the sample spans 470,000 or so distinct CDR3 sequences, roughly 25% being singletons. These data are taken from a study of T-cell memory formation after mild COVID-19. Study at large: TCR clusters showed largely donor specificity.

Germline CDR1 LGHNA, CDR2 YNFKEQ. This CDR3 has 15 amino acids. V gave up 8 bases and J gave up 0 bases, with 14 bases separating them. Regarding the study as a whole: Researchers could not confirm that second-wave clones peaking on day 37 targeted SARS-CoV-2.

The rearrangement links TRBV4-2 to TRBJ2-1, with D possibly TRBD2 on 6 matching bases. This clonotype was sampled from an adult woman who had mild COVID-19 (a few samples of this study predate the infection). Cell type and time point are not known. Specimen: PBMCs or a T cell subset sorted from them (not recorded which). For the CDR3, the DNA is TGTGCCAGCTCTACGGGGGATCTCTCCTACAATGAGCAGTTCTTC. Translation gives CASSTGDLSYNEQFF.